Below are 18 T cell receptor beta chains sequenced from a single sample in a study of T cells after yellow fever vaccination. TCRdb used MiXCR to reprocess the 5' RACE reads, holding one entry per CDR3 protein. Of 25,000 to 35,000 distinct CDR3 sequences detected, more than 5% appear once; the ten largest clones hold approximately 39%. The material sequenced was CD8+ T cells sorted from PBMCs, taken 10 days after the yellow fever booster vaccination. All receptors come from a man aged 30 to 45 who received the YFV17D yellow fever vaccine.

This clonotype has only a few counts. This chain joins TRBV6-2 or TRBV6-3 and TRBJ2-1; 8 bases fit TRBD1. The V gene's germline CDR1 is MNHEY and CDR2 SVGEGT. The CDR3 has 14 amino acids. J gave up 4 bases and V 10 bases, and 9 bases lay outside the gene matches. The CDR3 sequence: CATNSGTGYNEQFF. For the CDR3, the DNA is TGTGCCACCAACTCAGGGACAGGTTACAATGAGCAGTTCTTC.

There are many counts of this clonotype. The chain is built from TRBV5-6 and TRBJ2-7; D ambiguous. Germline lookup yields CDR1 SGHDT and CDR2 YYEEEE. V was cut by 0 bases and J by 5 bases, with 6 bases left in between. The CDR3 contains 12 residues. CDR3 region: CASSLESHEQYF. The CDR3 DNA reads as TGTGCCAGCAGCTTGGAGTCCCACGAGCAGTACTTC.

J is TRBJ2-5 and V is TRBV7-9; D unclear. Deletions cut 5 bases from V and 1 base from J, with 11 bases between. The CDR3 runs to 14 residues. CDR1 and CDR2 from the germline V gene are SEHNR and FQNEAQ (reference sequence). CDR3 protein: CASSPRIGQETQYF. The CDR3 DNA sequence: TGTGCCAGCAGCCCCCGGATAGGCCAAGAGACCCAGTACTTC.

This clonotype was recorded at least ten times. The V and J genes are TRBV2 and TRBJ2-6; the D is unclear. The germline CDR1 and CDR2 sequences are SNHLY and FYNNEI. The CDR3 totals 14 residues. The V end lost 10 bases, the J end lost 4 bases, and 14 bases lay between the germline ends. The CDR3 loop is CAKSSDPGANVLTF. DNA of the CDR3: TGTGCCAAAAGCAGCGACCCCGGGGCCAACGTCCTGACTTTC.

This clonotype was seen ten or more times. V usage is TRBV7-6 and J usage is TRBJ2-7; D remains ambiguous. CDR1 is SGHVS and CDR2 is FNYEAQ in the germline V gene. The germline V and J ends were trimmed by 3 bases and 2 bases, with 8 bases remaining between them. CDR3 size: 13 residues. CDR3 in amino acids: CASSLEVTYEQYF. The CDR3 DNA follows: TGTGCCAGCAGCTTGGAAGTAACCTACGAGCAGTACTTC. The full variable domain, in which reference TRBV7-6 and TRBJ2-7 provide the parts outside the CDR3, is GAGVSQSPRYKVTKRGQDVALRCDPISGHVSLYWYRQALGQGPEFLTYFNYEAQQDKSGLPNDRFSAERPEGSISTLTIQRTEQRDSAMYRCASSLEVTYEQYFGPGTRLTVT.

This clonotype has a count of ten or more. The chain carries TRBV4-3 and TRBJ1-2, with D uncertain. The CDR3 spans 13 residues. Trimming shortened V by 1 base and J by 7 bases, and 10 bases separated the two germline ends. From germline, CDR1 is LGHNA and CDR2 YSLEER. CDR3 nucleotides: TGCGCCAGCAGCCAAGGGGCGGGAGGTGGCTACACCTTC. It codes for CASSQGAGGGYTF.

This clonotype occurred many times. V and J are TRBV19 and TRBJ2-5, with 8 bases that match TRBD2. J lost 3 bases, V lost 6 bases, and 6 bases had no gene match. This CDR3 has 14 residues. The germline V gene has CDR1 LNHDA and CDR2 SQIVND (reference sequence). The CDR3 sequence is CASSKQLAEETQYF. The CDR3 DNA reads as TGTGCCAGTAGCAAGCAACTAGCGGAAGAGACCCAGTACTTC.

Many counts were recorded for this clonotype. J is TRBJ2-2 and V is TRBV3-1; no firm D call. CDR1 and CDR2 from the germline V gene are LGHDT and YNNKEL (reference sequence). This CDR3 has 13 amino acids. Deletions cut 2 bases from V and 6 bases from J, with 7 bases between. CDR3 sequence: CASSQSWAGELFF. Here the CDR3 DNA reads TGTGCCAGCAGCCAATCTTGGGCCGGGGAGCTGTTTTTT.

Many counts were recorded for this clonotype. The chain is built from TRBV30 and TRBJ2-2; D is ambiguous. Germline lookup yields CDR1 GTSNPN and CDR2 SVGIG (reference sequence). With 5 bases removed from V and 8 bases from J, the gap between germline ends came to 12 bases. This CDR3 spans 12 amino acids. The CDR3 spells CAWGWHAGELFF. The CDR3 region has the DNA TGTGCCTGGGGGTGGCATGCAGGGGAGCTGTTTTTT.

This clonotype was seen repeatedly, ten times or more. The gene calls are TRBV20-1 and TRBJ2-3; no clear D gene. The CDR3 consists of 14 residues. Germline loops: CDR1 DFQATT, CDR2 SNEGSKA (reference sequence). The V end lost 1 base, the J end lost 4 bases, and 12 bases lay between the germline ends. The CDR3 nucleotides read TGCAGTGCTAGAGCCGCCAATCGGGCAGATACGCAGTATTTT. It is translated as CSARAANRADTQYF.

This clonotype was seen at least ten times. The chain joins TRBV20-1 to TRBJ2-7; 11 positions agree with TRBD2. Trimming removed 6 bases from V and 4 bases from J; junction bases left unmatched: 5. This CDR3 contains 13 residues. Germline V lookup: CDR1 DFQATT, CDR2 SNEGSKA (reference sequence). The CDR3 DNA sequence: TGCAGTGCAGCGGGACTAGCGGATTACGAGCAGTACTTC. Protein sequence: CSAAGLADYEQYF.

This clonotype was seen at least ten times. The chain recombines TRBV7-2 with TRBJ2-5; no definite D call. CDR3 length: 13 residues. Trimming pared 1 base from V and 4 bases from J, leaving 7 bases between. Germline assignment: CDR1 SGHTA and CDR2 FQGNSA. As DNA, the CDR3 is TGTGCCAGCAGCTTAGAGCTTGGAGAGACCCAGTACTTC. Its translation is CASSLELGETQYF. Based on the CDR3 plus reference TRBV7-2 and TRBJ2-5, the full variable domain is GAGVSQSPSNKVTEKGKDVELRCDPISGHTALYWYRQSLGQGLEFLIYFQGNSAPDKSGLPSDRFSAERTGGSVSTLTIQRTQQEDSAVYLCASSLELGETQYFGPGTRLLVL.

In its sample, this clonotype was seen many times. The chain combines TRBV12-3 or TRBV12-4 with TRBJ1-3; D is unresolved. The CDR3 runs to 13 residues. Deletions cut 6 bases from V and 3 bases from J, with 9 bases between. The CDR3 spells CASRPRSGNTIYF. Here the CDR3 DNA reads TGTGCCAGCAGGCCCAGGAGTGGAAACACCATATATTTT.

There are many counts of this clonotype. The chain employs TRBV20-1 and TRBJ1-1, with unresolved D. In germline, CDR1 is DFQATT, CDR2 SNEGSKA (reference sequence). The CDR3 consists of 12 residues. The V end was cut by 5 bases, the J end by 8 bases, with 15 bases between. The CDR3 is CSAPPPGEEAFF. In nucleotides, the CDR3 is TGCAGTGCTCCTCCCCCGGGCGAGGAAGCTTTCTTT.

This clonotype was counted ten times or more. The CDR3 nucleotides read TGTGCCAGCAGTTACCCCGACGTCGGATTCTACGAGCAGTACTTC. Protein: CASSYPDVGFYEQYF. This chain connects TRBV6-2 or TRBV6-3 to TRBJ2-7, with D uncertain. The germline V gene encodes CDR1 MNHEY and CDR2 SVGEGT. The CDR3 contains 15 residues. Trimming took off 2 bases at V and 3 bases at J, with 14 bases between the two ends.

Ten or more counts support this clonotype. CDR3 sequence (DNA): TGTGCCAGCAGCTTTATACGGGACAGAAGACGGGCGGGACGGGAGCTGTTTTTT. Protein product: CASSFIRDRRRAGRELFF. The chain links TRBV7-3 to TRBJ2-2, with TRBD1 as a possible D gene (7 bases). CDR1 is SGHTA and CDR2 is FQGTGA in the germline V gene. V gave up 3 bases and J gave up 9 bases, with 26 bases separating them. CDR3 size: 18 residues.

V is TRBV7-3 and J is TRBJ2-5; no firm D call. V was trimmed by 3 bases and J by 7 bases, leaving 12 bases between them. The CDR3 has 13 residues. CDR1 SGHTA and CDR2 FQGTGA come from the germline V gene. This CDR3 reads CASSLDPPSTQYF. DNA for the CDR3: TGTGCCAGCAGCTTGGATCCCCCGTCGACCCAGTACTTC. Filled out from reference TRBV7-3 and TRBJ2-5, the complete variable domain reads GAGVSQTPSNKVTEKGKYVELRCDPISGHTALYWYRQSLGQGPEFLIYFQGTGAADDSGLPNDRFFAVRPEGSVSTLKIQRTERGDSAVYLCASSLDPPSTQYFGPGTRLLVL.

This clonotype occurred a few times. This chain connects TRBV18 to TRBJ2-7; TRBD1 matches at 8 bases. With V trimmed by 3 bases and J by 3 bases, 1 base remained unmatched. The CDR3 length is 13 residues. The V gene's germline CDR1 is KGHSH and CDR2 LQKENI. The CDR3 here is CASSPTGDYEQYF. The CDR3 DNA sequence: TGTGCCAGCTCACCGACAGGGGACTACGAGCAGTACTTC.